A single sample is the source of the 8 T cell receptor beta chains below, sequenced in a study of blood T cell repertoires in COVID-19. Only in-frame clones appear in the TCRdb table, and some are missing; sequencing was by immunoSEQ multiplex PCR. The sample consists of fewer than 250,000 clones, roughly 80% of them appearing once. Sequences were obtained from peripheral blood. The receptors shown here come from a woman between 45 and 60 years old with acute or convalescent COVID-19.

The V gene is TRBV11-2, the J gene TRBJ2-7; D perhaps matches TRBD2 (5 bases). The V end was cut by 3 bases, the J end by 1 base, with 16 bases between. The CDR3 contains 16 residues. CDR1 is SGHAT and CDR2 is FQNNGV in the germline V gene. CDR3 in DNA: TGTGCCAGCAGCTTTTTGACGCTAGCTGTGTCCTACGAGCAGTACTTC. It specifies CASSFLTLAVSYEQYF.

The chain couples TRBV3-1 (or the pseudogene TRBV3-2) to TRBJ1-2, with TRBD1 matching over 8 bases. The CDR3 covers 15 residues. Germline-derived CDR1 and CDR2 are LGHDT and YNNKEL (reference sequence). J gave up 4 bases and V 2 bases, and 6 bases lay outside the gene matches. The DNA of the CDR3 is TGTGCCAGCAGCCAACCAGGGACAGGACCCTATGGCTACACCTTC. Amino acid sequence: CASSQPGTGPYGYTF.

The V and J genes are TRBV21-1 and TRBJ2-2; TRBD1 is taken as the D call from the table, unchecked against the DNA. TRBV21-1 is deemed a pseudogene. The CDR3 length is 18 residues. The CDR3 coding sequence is TGTGCCAGCAGCAAAGACTTGACGGACAGGGCAACCACCGGGGAGCTGTTTTTT. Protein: CASSKDLTDRATTGELFF.

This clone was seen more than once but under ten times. This chain's CDR3 is CALSGGPNQPQHF. CDR3 coding DNA: TGTGCCCTATCAGGGGGCCCCAATCAGCCCCAGCATTTT. The chain combines TRBV30 with TRBJ1-5; 8 bases map to TRBD1. The ends lost 8 bases at V and 3 bases at J; junction bases unmatched: 6. The CDR3 covers 13 residues. CDR1 GTSNPN and CDR2 SVGIG come from the germline V gene (reference sequence).

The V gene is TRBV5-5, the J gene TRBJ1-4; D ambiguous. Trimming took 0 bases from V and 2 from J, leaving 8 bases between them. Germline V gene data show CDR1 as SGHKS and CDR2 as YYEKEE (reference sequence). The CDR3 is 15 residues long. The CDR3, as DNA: TGTGCCAGCAGCTTGGCCCCGGGGACTAATGAAAAACTGTTTTTT. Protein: CASSLAPGTNEKLFF.

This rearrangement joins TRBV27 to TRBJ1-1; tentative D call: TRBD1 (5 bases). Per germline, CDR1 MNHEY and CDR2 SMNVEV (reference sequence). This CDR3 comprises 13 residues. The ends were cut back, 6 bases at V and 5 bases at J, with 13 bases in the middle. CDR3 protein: CASRSGGGTEAFF. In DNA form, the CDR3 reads TGTGCCAGCAGGTCTGGGGGGGGGACTGAAGCTTTCTTT.

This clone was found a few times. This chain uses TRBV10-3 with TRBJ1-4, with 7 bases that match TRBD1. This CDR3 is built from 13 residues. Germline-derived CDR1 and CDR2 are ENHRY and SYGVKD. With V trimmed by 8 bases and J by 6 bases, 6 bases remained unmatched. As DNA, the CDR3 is TGTGCCATCTCGACAGGGAGAGATGAAAAACTGTTTTTT. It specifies CAISTGRDEKLFF.

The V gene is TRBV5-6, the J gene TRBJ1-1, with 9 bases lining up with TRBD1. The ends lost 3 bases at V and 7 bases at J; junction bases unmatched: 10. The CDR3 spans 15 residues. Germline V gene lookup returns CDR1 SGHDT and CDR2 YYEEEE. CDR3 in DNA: TGTGCCAGCAGCTCAACCGGGACAGGGCCCCTTGAAGCTTTCTTT. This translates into CASSSTGTGPLEAFF.